These 9 T cell receptor beta chains share one sample of origin, sequenced in a study of OX40 agonist ivuxolimab in advanced cancers. The data were produced by immunoSEQ multiplex PCR, yet TCRdb's version contains in-frame clones alone and is incomplete. Here the sample spans roughly 80,000 clones, 93% being singletons. Sequencing was performed on CD4+ or CD8+ T cells sorted from blood, taken in a trial of the OX40 agonist ivuxolimab. These receptors were collected from an adult with an advanced solid tumor such as melanoma, head and neck, liver or kidney cancer.

The gene calls are TRBV6-1 and TRBJ2-7, with 10 bases that match TRBD1. There are 15 residues in the CDR3. Trimming took 4 bases from V and 2 from J; bases not matched to a gene: 5. Germline assignment: CDR1 MNHNS and CDR2 SASEGT. CDR3 amino acids: CASSAGGTGAYEQYF. Here the CDR3 DNA reads TGTGCCAGCAGTGCTGGTGGGACAGGGGCCTACGAGCAGTACTTC.

A single count supports this clone. The rearrangement uses TRBV20-1 and TRBJ2-7, with D perhaps TRBD2 (6 bases). The V gene lost 5 bases and the J gene lost 3 bases, with 8 bases spanning the gap. CDR1 and CDR2 (germline): DFQATT, SNEGSKA (reference sequence). This CDR3 is 11 amino acids long. The chain's CDR3 is CSASGSYEQYF. The CDR3 DNA reads as TGCAGTGCTTCCGGGAGCTACGAGCAGTACTTC.

V usage is TRBV12-5 and J usage is TRBJ1-1; TRBD1 agrees at 7 bases. CDR3 length: 18 residues. Germline V CDR1 and CDR2: LGHNT, FRNRAP. V shed 1 base, J shed 4 bases, and the junction held 15 bases outside the gene matches. CDR3 bases: TGTGCTAGTGGTTTGGGTTTCGGACAGGCAAACGCAGTCACTGAAGCTTTCTTT. Translated: CASGLGFGQANAVTEAFF.

The chain is built from TRBV5-1 and TRBJ2-3; D is unresolved. Trimming took 0 bases from V and 3 from J, leaving 2 bases between them. Germline assignment: CDR1 SGHRS and CDR2 YFSETQ. The CDR3 contains 12 residues. For the CDR3, the DNA is TGCGCCAGCAGCTTGGCTACAGATACGCAGTATTTT. Translated, it gives CASSLATDTQYF.

On this clone itself: The identical CDR3 is also encoded by other nucleotide sequences in the sample. V usage is TRBV10-1 and J usage is TRBJ2-7; D is ambiguous. This CDR3 contains 11 residues. The ends were cut back, 2 bases at V and 5 bases at J, with 4 bases in the middle. The germline V gene encodes CDR1 WNHNN and CDR2 SYGVQD (reference sequence). This CDR3 reads CASSEGNEQYF. In DNA, the CDR3 is TGCGCCAGCAGTGAGGGTAACGAGCAGTACTTC.

A remark on this clone: The sample carries other DNA sequences with the same CDR3. The chain carries TRBV27 and TRBJ1-5, with TRBD1 matching 7 bases. Trimming took 4 bases from V and 3 from J; bases not matched to a gene: 3. Germline values: CDR1 MNHEY, CDR2 SMNVEV (reference sequence). The CDR3 is 14 amino acids. The DNA of the CDR3 is TGTGCCAGCAGTTACAGGGGATCCAATCAGCCCCAGCATTTT. It specifies CASSYRGSNQPQHF.

Written as DNA, the CDR3 is TGTGCCAGCAGCTTAGCGATGCGGGGGGGGCACAATGAGCAGTTCTTC. This codes for CASSLAMRGGHNEQFF. The V call is TRBV7-6, the J call TRBJ2-1; 9 bases are shared with TRBD2. The V gene's germline CDR1 is SGHVS and CDR2 FNYEAQ. The CDR3 totals 16 residues. Germline trimming cut 0 bases from V and 5 bases from J; bases unmatched to any gene: 5.

V is TRBV13 and J is TRBJ1-1; D is undetermined. CDR3 length: 12 residues. In germline, CDR1 is PRHDT, CDR2 FYEKMQ (reference sequence). V lost 3 bases and J lost 1, with 3 bases in between. The chain's CDR3 is CASSLENTEAFF. The CDR3 coding sequence is TGTGCCAGCAGCTTGGAGAACACTGAAGCTTTCTTT.

This chain joins TRBV29-1 and TRBJ2-1; D is perhaps TRBD2 (5 bases). The CDR3 length is 13 residues. V was cut by 7 bases and J by 8 bases, with 18 bases left in between. The germline CDR1 and CDR2 sequences are SQVTM and ANQGSEA. The CDR3 here is CSAHARDYYEQFF. The CDR3 nucleotides are TGCAGCGCCCACGCGAGGGATTACTATGAGCAGTTCTTC.